This T cell receptor beta chain appears in the sequencing data of a study of OX40 agonist ivuxolimab in advanced cancers. Across the study: Administration of intravenous ivuxolimab to patients occurred every 2 weeks at 0.01 to 10 mg/kg.

Repertoires were generated with immunoSEQ multiplex PCR, while TCRdb's copy carries only in-frame clones and drops some. The data show about 60,000 clones, approximately 86% seen once. The study's findings and limits: Both CD4+ and CD8+ T cell populations in blood had undergone clonal expansion by week 6 at 0.1 to 3.0 mg/kg. Some nonresponders likewise displayed low normalized T-cell clonal expansion. The investigators did not determine what antigen specificity the expanded peripheral T cells had.

The CDR3 runs 15 residues. With 5 bases clipped from V and 1 base from J, the junction kept 8 bases outside the gene matches. CDR1 MDHEN and CDR2 SYDVKM come from the germline V gene. On this clone: Antigen: not known.

This receptor was identified in an adult with an advanced solid tumor such as melanoma, head and neck, liver or kidney cancer. The chain uses TRBV28 and TRBJ2-7, with 7 positions matching TRBD2. The material sequenced was CD4+ or CD8+ T cells sorted from blood, taken in a trial of the OX40 agonist ivuxolimab. CDR3 DNA sequence: TGTGCCAGCAGTAGTGGGGCTAGCGGATCCTACGAGCAGTACTTC. This gives the protein CASSSGASGSYEQYF. Complete variable domain (other parts from reference TRBV28 and TRBJ2-7): DVKVTQSSRYLVKRTGEKVFLECVQDMDHENMFWYRQDPGLGLRLIYFSYDVKMKEKGDIPEGYSVSREKKERFSLILESASTNQTSMYLCASSSGASGSYEQYFGPGTRLTVT.